The 19 T cell receptor beta chains below were found in one sample sequenced in a study of T-cell reconstitution after alpha-beta-depleted transplantation in children. Researchers prepared the TCRbeta library using unique molecular identifiers, the study reports. TCRdb recomputed calls from the PCR reads with MiXCR, one row per CDR3 protein. The sample records 420,000 or so distinct CDR3 sequences, about a tenth being singletons. The specimen comprised PBMCs from the stem cell graft donor, sampled from the stem cell graft. These receptors all stem from a human donor who donated a stem cell graft to a child with acute myeloid leukemia.

The chain combines TRBV6-2 or TRBV6-3 with TRBJ2-1; 7 bases align to TRBD2. The length of the CDR3 is 16 residues. Germline values: CDR1 MNHEY, CDR2 SVGEGT. V was pared by 3 bases and J by 2 bases, with 7 bases of the junction left unmatched. For the CDR3, the DNA is TGTGCCAGCAGTTATTCTAGCGGCCGTACCTACAATGAGCAGTTCTTC. This gives the protein CASSYSSGRTYNEQFF.

This clonotype showed up just a few times. The rearrangement links TRBV12-3 or TRBV12-4 to TRBJ1-1; D not certain. This CDR3 comprises 13 residues. Trimming removed 3 bases from V and 0 bases from J, with 5 bases in between. Here the CDR3 reads CASSFAVNTEAFF. CDR3 nucleotides: TGTGCCAGCAGTTTTGCGGTGAACACTGAAGCTTTCTTT.

The chain combines TRBV15 with TRBJ2-7; a possible D gene is TRBD2 (5 bases). V gave up 3 bases and J gave up 4 bases, with 10 bases separating them. In germline, CDR1 is LNHNV, CDR2 YYDKDF (reference sequence). The CDR3 loop spans 13 amino acids. The CDR3 spells CATSSGDQYEQYF. The CDR3 region has the DNA TGTGCCACCAGCAGCGGGGATCAATACGAGCAGTACTTC.

The chain uses TRBV11-2 and TRBJ2-5; D remains unclear. CDR3 length equals 14 residues. Trimming took 1 base from V and 4 from J, leaving 10 bases between them. Germline loops: CDR1 SGHAT, CDR2 FQNNGV. Here the CDR3 DNA reads TGTGCCAGCAGCTTAGGTTCTAGACTAGAGACCCAGTACTTC. It translates to CASSLGSRLETQYF.

This clonotype was observed many times. The rearrangement links TRBV10-3 to TRBJ2-1; 11 bases line up with TRBD2. CDR1 is ENHRY and CDR2 is SYGVKD in the germline V gene. The CDR3 sequence is 16 residues long. After removal of 5 bases from V and 5 bases from J, the junction contained 8 bases not matched to a gene. The CDR3 sequence is CAISQHSGGEDNEQFF. CDR3 nucleotide sequence: TGTGCCATCAGTCAGCATAGCGGGGGGGAAGACAATGAGCAGTTCTTC.

This clonotype was seen only a few times. V usage is TRBV12-3 or TRBV12-4 and J usage is TRBJ2-3; no clear D gene. Trimming stripped 6 bases from V and 8 bases from J, with 15 bases between. This CDR3 spans 13 amino acids. The CDR3 region has the DNA TGTGCCAGCAGCTCACAAGCCCGGGTTACGCAGTATTTT. Its protein is CASSSQARVTQYF.

This clonotype was observed a few times. This chain links TRBV6-5 with TRBJ2-6; D perhaps matches TRBD2 (7 bases). Germline values: CDR1 MNHEY, CDR2 SVGAGI. This CDR3 contains 15 residues. V lost 6 bases, J lost 2 bases, and 11 bases lay in between. The CDR3 DNA reads TGTGCCAGCAGGGGGGGGGCGGCTGGGGCCAACGTCCTGACTTTC. It specifies CASRGGAAGANVLTF.

This rearrangement joins TRBV6-1 to TRBJ2-7; 9 bases fit TRBD1. Germline CDR1 MNHNS, CDR2 SASEGT. V dropped 0 bases and J dropped 4; count of bases not matched to a gene: 4. The CDR3 runs to 15 residues. CDR3 in amino acids: CASSEAGTGLYEQYF. CDR3 in DNA: TGTGCCAGCAGTGAAGCTGGGACAGGGCTATACGAGCAGTACTTC.

Concerning this clonotype itself: The junction departs from germline at one end; a sequencing error may be responsible. The rearrangement joins TRBV20-1 to TRBJ2-7, with TRBD2 matching over 12 bases. The CDR3 is 17 residues long. Germline V gene lookup returns CDR1 DFQATT and CDR2 SNEGSKA (reference sequence). CDR3 nucleotides: TGCTGTGCTAGAAGTGCTAGCGGGAGGGCCGGATCTAACGAGCAGTACTTC. It translates to CCARSASGRAGSNEQYF.

The chain joins TRBV2 to TRBJ2-7, with D tentatively TRBD1 (6 bases). CDR3 length equals 12 residues. Trimming shortened V by 5 bases and J by 2 bases, and 7 bases separated the two germline ends. Germline CDR1 reads SNHLY; CDR2 reads FYNNEI. This chain's CDR3 is CASSTGPYEQYF. CDR3 DNA sequence: TGTGCCAGCAGTACAGGGCCCTACGAGCAGTACTTC. The full variable domain, completed using reference TRBV2 and TRBJ2-7, is EPEVTQTPSHQVTQMGQEVILRCVPISNHLYFYWYRQILGQKVEFLVSFYNNEISEKSEIFDDQFSVERPDGSNFTLKIRSTKLEDSAMYFCASSTGPYEQYFGPGTRLTVT.

The chain joins TRBV10-3 to TRBJ1-2; unclear D gene. V shed 2 bases and J shed 6 bases, with 13 bases lying between them. CDR3 length equals 14 residues. Germline V gene lookup returns CDR1 ENHRY and CDR2 SYGVKD. Here the CDR3 reads CAISEAVSRDGYTF. CDR3 coding DNA: TGTGCCATCAGTGAGGCCGTGAGTCGAGATGGCTACACCTTC.

This clonotype was seen ten or more times. In DNA, the CDR3 is TGCAGCGTTGAACGGGTCGGGGGCCTAAAGGCGGAGACCCAGTACTTC. Residues: CSVERVGGLKAETQYF. J is TRBJ2-5 and V is TRBV29-1, with D perhaps assigned TRBD1 or TRBD2 (6 bases each). CDR1 is SQVTM and CDR2 is ANQGSEA in the germline V gene. CDR3 length: 16 amino acids. V dropped 2 bases and J dropped 5 bases, with 21 bases sitting between them.

This clonotype was seen at least ten times. This chain connects TRBV7-9 to TRBJ2-1; 10 bases fit TRBD1. The junction had 7 bases not matched to a gene; V was cut back by 5 bases and J by 9 bases. The CDR3 contains 14 residues. From germline, CDR1 is SEHNR and CDR2 FQNEAQ (reference sequence). In DNA, the CDR3 is TGTGCCAGCAGCCCACCCGGGACAGGGGTTGAGCAGTTCTTC. This sequence encodes CASSPPGTGVEQFF. Using reference TRBV7-9 and TRBJ2-1 for the parts outside the CDR3, the full variable domain is DTGVSQNPRHKITKRGQNVTFRCDPISEHNRLYWYRQTLGQGPEFLTYFQNEAQLEKSRLLSDRFSAERPKGSFSTLEIQRTEQGDSAMYLCASSPPGTGVEQFFGPGTRLTVL.

The chain links TRBV29-1 to TRBJ1-1, with D uncertain. The CDR3 totals 13 residues. V lost 4 bases to trimming and J lost 0 bases, with 9 bases between them. In germline, CDR1 is SQVTM, CDR2 ANQGSEA. The CDR3, as DNA: TGCAGCGTTGGGAGGAGACTGAACACTGAAGCTTTCTTT. It is translated as CSVGRRLNTEAFF.

The V and J genes are TRBV24-1 and TRBJ2-1; the D is unclear. The CDR3 is made up of 14 amino acids. Looked up from germline, CDR1 is KGHDR and CDR2 is SFDVKD. Between the trimmed V and J ends, which lost 1 base and 5 bases, there was a span of 8 bases. The CDR3 DNA is TGTGCCACCAGTGATTTTTCCAGCAACAATGAGCAGTTCTTC. It is translated as CATSDFSSNNEQFF.

This clonotype showed up just a few times. This sequence joins TRBV29-1 and TRBJ2-3; 10 bases map to TRBD1. Germline V gives CDR1 SQVTM, CDR2 ANQGSEA. This CDR3 is 14 amino acids long. V dropped 6 bases and J dropped 0; count of bases not matched to a gene: 3. This CDR3 is CSVGTGASTDTQYF. The CDR3 bases are TGCAGCGTCGGGACAGGGGCTAGCACAGATACGCAGTATTTT.

This clonotype was recorded a few times. The rearrangement joins TRBV12-3 or TRBV12-4 to TRBJ2-1; TRBD1 agrees at 11 bases. CDR3 size: 15 residues. J was trimmed by 6 bases and V by 10 bases; bases with no gene match: 11. The CDR3 loop reads CATNDGTGGINEQFF. The DNA for the CDR3 is TGTGCCACCAACGACGGGACAGGGGGTATCAATGAGCAGTTCTTC.

This clonotype was counted many times. The chain employs TRBV11-2 and TRBJ1-1, with unresolved D. Trimming pared 5 bases from V and 1 base from J, leaving 8 bases between. The germline CDR1 and CDR2 sequences are SGHAT and FQNNGV. The CDR3 totals 13 residues. The CDR3 DNA reads as TGTGCCAGCAGCCTTTGGACGAACACTGAAGCTTTCTTT. Translation: CASSLWTNTEAFF. The whole variable domain, filled in from reference TRBV11-2 and TRBJ1-1, reads EAGVAQSPRYKIIEKRQSVAFWCNPISGHATLYWYQQILGQGPKLLIQFQNNGVVDDSQLPKDRFSAERLKGVDSTLKIQPAKLEDSAVYLCASSLWTNTEAFFGQGTRLTVV.

This clonotype was detected a few times. The chain joins TRBV29-1 to TRBJ2-1; 8 nucleotides agree with TRBD2. The V gene end was trimmed by 6 bases and the J gene end by 0 bases; junction bases not matched to a gene: 13. Germline loops: CDR1 SQVTM, CDR2 ANQGSEA. The CDR3 extends over 17 amino acids. CDR3 DNA: TGCAGCGTGGACCCAATAGCGGGAATGAGCTCCTACAATGAGCAGTTCTTC. Protein product: CSVDPIAGMSSYNEQFF.